Listed here are 32 T cell receptor beta chains from one sample, sequenced in a study of CXCR3-negative and CXCR3-positive naive CD8 T cells. TRB cDNA was prepared as libraries by UMI-labeled 5' RACE. Using the 5' RACE reads, TCRdb records one entry per CDR3 protein without DNA. The sample totals about 90,000 distinct CDR3 sequences. The sequenced sample was naive CXCR3- CD8+ T cells from blood. Subset here: CD45RO-CCR7+CD27+CD95- naive CD8+ T cells lacking CXCR3 (TNR3-). Receptor source: a human donor in good health. Some clones in this sample may be carry-over from other donors' samples.

This CDR3 is CASSQPGQNTGELFF. The chain combines TRBV14 with TRBJ2-2; the D call from TCRdb, TRBD1, cannot be confirmed without DNA. CDR3 length: 15 residues. Germline CDR1 reads SGHDN; CDR2 reads FVKESK. Full variable domain (rest looked up from reference TRBV14 and TRBJ2-2): EAGVTQFPSHSVIEKGQTVTLRCDPISGHDNLYWYRRVMGKEIKFLLHFVKESKQDESGMPNNRFLAERTGGTYSTLKVQPAELEDSGVYFCASSQPGQNTGELFFGEGSRLTVL.

This chain connects TRBV28 to TRBJ2-1; there is no DNA to check the TCRdb D call of TRBD1. The germline CDR1 and CDR2 sequences are MDHEN and SYDVKM. This CDR3 comprises 16 residues. The CDR3 region is CASSPRQTSYNEEQFF.

V gene TRBV2 combines with J gene TRBJ2-1; TCRdb proposes TRBD1, but this gene call is untestable without DNA. Germline CDR1 SNHLY, CDR2 FYNNEI. There are 15 residues in the CDR3. The CDR3 loop reads CASSEGLGPSNEQFF.

This chain uses TRBV28 with TRBJ1-2; the TCRdb call, TRBD1, lacks DNA for checking. The CDR3 runs to 16 residues. The germline V gene has CDR1 MDHEN and CDR2 SYDVKM. The CDR3 spells CASSFGAGPMSYGYTF.

The chain joins TRBV7-2 to TRBJ2-4; TCRdb reports TRBD2, a call that lacks DNA to check it against. Per the germline V gene, CDR1 is SGHTA and CDR2 is FQGNSA. There are 14 residues in the CDR3. The CDR3 is CASSPSGGANIQYF.

The rearrangement uses TRBV25-1 and TRBJ2-3; as DNA is missing, the TRBD2 call by TCRdb cannot be tested. This CDR3 is 18 amino acids long. CDR1 and CDR2 from the germline V gene are MGHDK and SYGVNS. CDR3 region: CASSHGLAGALGTDTQYF.

V is TRBV20-1 and J is TRBJ1-6; TCRdb designates TRBD1, a call that cannot be tested without DNA. The CDR3 contains 18 residues. The germline V gene has CDR1 DFQATT and CDR2 SNEGSKA (reference sequence). This CDR3 is CSARDPWGESSYNSPLHF.

V is TRBV29-1 and J is TRBJ2-2. The CDR3 contains 13 residues. CDR1 is SQVTM and CDR2 is ANQGSEA in the germline V gene. CDR3 sequence reads: CSVCTPNTGELFF.

This chain joins TRBV12-3 or TRBV12-4 and TRBJ2-1; TCRdb gives TRBD1 as the D gene, but with no DNA this cannot be confirmed. This CDR3 is 14 amino acids long. The CDR3 loop is CASSDGQGYNEQFF.

V is TRBV6-1 and J is TRBJ2-3; there is no DNA to check the TCRdb D call of TRBD2. CDR3 length: 14 residues. The germline gives CDR1 MNHNS, CDR2 SASEGT. The CDR3 sequence is CASSELGLEDTQYF.

The V call is TRBV4-3, the J call TRBJ1-2; the D call from TCRdb, TRBD1, cannot be confirmed without DNA. The CDR3 spans 15 residues. Germline V gives CDR1 LGHNA, CDR2 YSLEER. CDR3 residues: CASSQNGAGSYGYTF.

V is TRBV12-5 and J is TRBJ2-2. This CDR3 comprises 15 residues. Germline CDR1 is LGHNT and CDR2 is FRNRAP. The CDR3 region is CASGGLEENTGELFF.

The rearrangement joins TRBV10-3 to TRBJ2-7; TCRdb gives TRBD1 as the D gene, but with no DNA this cannot be confirmed. The CDR3 is 12 amino acids. In germline, CDR1 is ENHRY, CDR2 SYGVKD. CDR3 sequence: CATEDSPYEQYF.

This rearrangement joins TRBV29-1 to TRBJ2-1. CDR1 and CDR2 from the germline V gene are SQVTM and ANQGSEA. CDR3 length: 14 amino acids. The CDR3: CSVEGAESYNEQFF.

The V gene is TRBV11-2, the J gene TRBJ2-2; TCRdb designates TRBD2, a call that cannot be tested without DNA. Germline CDR1 reads SGHAT; CDR2 reads FQNNGV. The CDR3 spans 16 residues. The CDR3 sequence: CASELGSGILDGELFF.

The chain is built from TRBV5-1 and TRBJ2-2; checking the TCRdb D call of TRBD1 is not possible without DNA. The CDR3 is 14 residues long. From germline, CDR1 is SGHRS and CDR2 YFSETQ. The CDR3 here is CASSPRGDTGELFF. Based on the CDR3 plus reference TRBV5-1 and TRBJ2-2, the full variable domain is KAGVTQTPRYLIKTRGQQVTLSCSPISGHRSVSWYQQTPGQGLQFLFEYFSETQRNKGNFPGRFSGRQFSNSRSEMNVSTLELGDSALYLCASSPRGDTGELFFGEGSRLTVL.

V usage is TRBV19 and J usage is TRBJ1-1. Germline lookup yields CDR1 LNHDA and CDR2 SQIVND (reference sequence). The CDR3 length is 12 residues. CDR3: CASMAGNTEAFF.

This rearrangement joins TRBV11-3 to TRBJ1-1; TCRdb outputs TRBD1, but without DNA this stays unchecked. Germline loops: CDR1 SGHNT, CDR2 YENEEA. This CDR3 has 15 residues. CDR3 residues: CASSFRTGGNTEAFF.

The V gene is TRBV24-1, the J gene TRBJ2-1; TCRdb lists TRBD1, though no DNA is available to test this call. CDR3 length: 13 amino acids. CDR1 and CDR2 from the germline V gene are KGHDR and SFDVKD. The CDR3 sequence is CATRGTGSDEQFF.

The J gene is TRBJ2-3, the V gene TRBV14; TCRdb's D call, TRBD2, is unchecked because there is no DNA. The germline V gene has CDR1 SGHDN and CDR2 FVKESK. This CDR3 is 16 amino acids long. The CDR3 is CASSHQAGERTDTQYF. The complete variable domain, with remaining parts taken from reference TRBV14 and TRBJ2-3, reads EAGVTQFPSHSVIEKGQTVTLRCDPISGHDNLYWYRRVMGKEIKFLLHFVKESKQDESGMPNNRFLAERTGGTYSTLKVQPAELEDSGVYFCASSHQAGERTDTQYFGPGTRLTVL.

V and J are TRBV7-6 and TRBJ2-2; TCRdb designates TRBD1, a call that cannot be tested without DNA. This CDR3 contains 11 residues. The germline gives CDR1 SGHVS, CDR2 FNYEAQ. CDR3 in amino acids: CASRGTGELFF.

The rearrangement joins TRBV20-1 to TRBJ2-1; TCRdb's D call, TRBD2, is unchecked because there is no DNA. Germline CDR1 is DFQATT and CDR2 is SNEGSKA (reference sequence). The CDR3 is made up of 15 amino acids. CDR3 loop: CSATLAGVTYNEQFF.

The chain uses TRBV3-1 and TRBJ2-7. CDR3 length: 11 residues. CDR1 and CDR2 from the germline V gene are LGHDT and YNNKEL (reference sequence). The chain's CDR3 is CASSQGYEQYF.

The chain has TRBV7-6 and TRBJ2-3; TCRdb's D gene call, TRBD2, goes unchecked for lack of DNA. The germline gives CDR1 SGHVS, CDR2 FNYEAQ. This CDR3 region has 16 residues. CDR3 region: CASSSVVGGATDTQYF. Full variable domain (remainder filled in from reference TRBV7-6 and TRBJ2-3): GAGVSQSPRYKVTKRGQDVALRCDPISGHVSLYWYRQALGQGPEFLTYFNYEAQQDKSGLPNDRFSAERPEGSISTLTIQRTEQRDSAMYRCASSSVVGGATDTQYFGPGTRLTVL.

This chain connects TRBV12-3 or TRBV12-4 to TRBJ2-1; as DNA is missing, the TRBD2 call by TCRdb cannot be tested. The CDR3 is 18 residues long. The CDR3 reads CASSLRRESSVSYNEQFF.

The V call is TRBV5-1, the J call TRBJ1-5; the TCRdb D gene call, TRBD1, has no DNA to confirm it. CDR1 and CDR2 from the germline V gene are SGHRS and YFSETQ. The CDR3 runs to 17 residues. CDR3 region: CASRPGTGALGNQPQHF.

The chain is built from TRBV29-1 and TRBJ2-2. The CDR3 has 12 residues. From germline, CDR1 is SQVTM and CDR2 ANQGSEA. The chain's CDR3 is CSAIVVTGELFF.

The gene calls are TRBV6-5 and TRBJ2-5; TCRdb returns TRBD1, unconfirmable since there is no DNA. Looked up from germline, CDR1 is MNHEY and CDR2 is SVGAGI. The CDR3 extends over 13 amino acids. This CDR3 is CASSSDRGETQYF.

This chain uses TRBV6-2 or TRBV6-3 with TRBJ2-2; lacking DNA, the TRBD1 call made by TCRdb goes unchecked. Germline CDR1 MNHEY, CDR2 SVGEGT. The CDR3 has 17 residues. CDR3 sequence: CASSYKSIWGLGLELFF.

This chain connects TRBV19 to TRBJ1-2. Germline CDR1 and CDR2: LNHDA and SQIVND (reference sequence). This CDR3 has 13 amino acids. The CDR3 region is CASSLQKNYGYTF.

The chain recombines TRBV3-1 with TRBJ2-5; TCRdb calls TRBD1, which cannot be checked without DNA. The CDR3 contains 16 residues. CDR1 is LGHDT and CDR2 is YNNKEL in the germline V gene (reference sequence). The CDR3: CASSQEAGVERGTQYF.

The chain employs TRBV28 and TRBJ2-2; lacking DNA, the TRBD2 call made by TCRdb goes unchecked. This CDR3 is 15 amino acids long. Per germline, CDR1 MDHEN and CDR2 SYDVKM. The CDR3: CASLSTSGYTGELFF.